This entry lists 20 T cell receptor beta chains sequenced from one sample in a study of cytomegalovirus exposure and HLA in healthy donors. Primers: 60 Vbeta forward and 13 Jbeta reverse. Some clones are missing from TCRdb's copy, which holds only in-frame ones; the method was immunoSEQ multiplex PCR. The sample shows 130,000 or so clones, around 10% of them seen only once. Sequencing was carried out using PBMCs. The receptors stem from a woman aged 40 to 49 in good health and CMV-seropositive.

This clone showed up just a few times. CDR3 sequence: CASSPRGGSGNTIYF. The CDR3 DNA reads TGTGCCAGCAGCCCCAGGGGCGGCTCTGGAAACACCATATATTTT. The rearrangement links TRBV2 to TRBJ1-3; D may be TRBD1 (6 bases). The CDR3 loop spans 15 amino acids. V lost 6 bases and J 0 bases, leaving 12 bases between the germline ends. Germline-derived CDR1 and CDR2 are SNHLY and FYNNEI.

This clone showed up just a few times. The CDR3, as DNA: TGTGCCAGCAGCTTAGGACCCCGGCGACTAGCGGGAAGCGGGGAGCTGTTTTTT. Its protein is CASSLGPRRLAGSGELFF. The chain recombines TRBV7-2 with TRBJ2-2; the match to TRBD2 covers 11 bases. Germline-derived CDR1 and CDR2 are SGHTA and FQGNSA. This CDR3 is 18 amino acids long. J lost 7 bases, V lost 1 base, and 11 bases had no gene match.

This clone appeared a single time. The sample carries other DNA sequences with the same CDR3. The gene calls are TRBV19 and TRBJ2-3; 14 positions agree with TRBD2. The junction had 1 base not matched to a gene; V was cut back by 4 bases and J by 1 base. From germline, CDR1 is LNHDA and CDR2 SQIVND (reference sequence). The CDR3 runs 16 residues. Written as DNA, the CDR3 is TGTGCCAGTAGTAGGGGACTAGCGGGGGGCACAGATACGCAGTATTTT. Protein: CASSRGLAGGTDTQYF. Supplemented by reference TRBV19 and TRBJ2-3, the full variable domain reads DGGITQSPKYLFRKEGQNVTLSCEQNLNHDAMYWYRQDPGQGLRLIYYSQIVNDFQKGDIAEGYSVSREKKESFPLTVTSAQKNPTAFYLCASSRGLAGGTDTQYFGPGTRLTVL.

This clone was seen a few times. This chain connects TRBV7-2 to TRBJ1-6; TRBD1 matches 8 bases. Germline V gene lookup returns CDR1 SGHTA and CDR2 FQGNSA. The ends lost 0 bases at V and 6 bases at J; junction bases unmatched: 7. This CDR3 is 17 amino acids long. Here the CDR3 reads CASSLAVLGQGNSPLHF. CDR3 coding DNA: TGTGCCAGCAGCTTAGCTGTATTAGGACAGGGTAATTCACCCCTCCACTTT.

This clone has only a few counts. The rearrangement joins TRBV5-5 to TRBJ2-2; 7 bases fit TRBD1. CDR3 length: 15 amino acids. Germline V gene data show CDR1 as SGHKS and CDR2 as YYEKEE (reference sequence). The ends lost 4 bases at V and 5 bases at J; junction bases unmatched: 8. CDR3 coding DNA: TGTGCCAGCAGCCAGGACAGGCCGGGTACCGGGGAGCTGTTTTTT. Its protein product is CASSQDRPGTGELFF.

CDR3 loop: CASSGSARRATNEKLFF. CDR3 nucleotides: TGCGCCAGCAGTGGGTCGGCCCGACGGGCAACTAATGAAAAACTGTTTTTT. This chain uses TRBV10-1 with TRBJ1-4; the D is unclear. V was cut by 4 bases and J by 0 bases, with 15 bases left in between. This CDR3 is 17 amino acids long. The germline V gene has CDR1 WNHNN and CDR2 SYGVQD (reference sequence).

In its sample, this clone was seen a few times. The chain carries TRBV27 and TRBJ1-5, with a possible D match to TRBD1 (5 bases). V lost 3 bases and J 4 bases, leaving 16 bases between the germline ends. Germline V gene lookup returns CDR1 MNHEY and CDR2 SMNVEV (reference sequence). The CDR3 is 16 amino acids. CDR3 nucleotides: TGTGCCAGCAGTTTCTCCCTGGGACTGGGGAATCAGCCCCAGCATTTT. Its translation: CASSFSLGLGNQPQHF.

The table lists this clone with a few counts. This chain connects TRBV9 to TRBJ2-3, with 9 bases matching TRBD2. CDR1 and CDR2 (germline): SGDLS, YYNGEE. The CDR3 sequence is 16 residues long. J gave up 2 bases and V 0 bases, and 4 bases lay outside the gene matches. The CDR3 here is CASSVEAGGITDTQYF. CDR3 DNA sequence: TGTGCCAGCAGCGTAGAAGCGGGGGGTATCACAGATACGCAGTATTTT.

The V gene is TRBV29-1, the J gene TRBJ1-1; 8 bases line up with TRBD1. Germline CDR1 reads SQVTM; CDR2 reads ANQGSEA. V lost 3 bases and J lost 6; bases outside the gene matches: 3. CDR3 length: 12 amino acids. CDR3 region: CSVDSDRAEAFF. The CDR3, as DNA: TGCAGCGTTGACTCGGACAGGGCTGAAGCTTTCTTT.

This clone has just a few counts. The rearrangement uses TRBV5-1 and TRBJ2-2; 7 bases are a match to TRBD2. There are 16 residues in the CDR3. Germline CDR1 and CDR2: SGHRS and YFSETQ. V dropped 2 bases and J dropped 4; count of bases not matched to a gene: 8. As DNA, the CDR3 is TGCGCCAGCAGCTTCGGGAGCGGGGTTTCCACCGGGGAGCTGTTTTTT. Translating gives CASSFGSGVSTGELFF.

V usage is TRBV10-2 and J usage is TRBJ1-6; D is uncertain. The germline CDR1 and CDR2 sequences are WSHSY and SAAADI. CDR3 length equals 13 residues. Trimming removed 6 bases at V and 14 bases at J, with 17 bases between. This chain's CDR3 is CASRQSIIQALHF. The CDR3 region has the DNA TGCGCCAGCAGACAGTCTATAATTCAGGCCCTCCACTTT.

This clone has just a few counts. The rearrangement joins TRBV2 to TRBJ1-1; TRBD1 agrees at 7 bases. The V segment lost 8 bases and the J segment 7 bases; nucleotides outside the gene matches: 13. This CDR3 contains 14 residues. From germline, CDR1 is SNHLY and CDR2 FYNNEI. Here the CDR3 DNA reads TGTGCCAGCCCATTTCCGGGACAGACAATTGAAGCTTTCTTT. Translated: CASPFPGQTIEAFF. The full variable domain, rest sourced from reference TRBV2 and TRBJ1-1, is EPEVTQTPSHQVTQMGQEVILRCVPISNHLYFYWYRQILGQKVEFLVSFYNNEISEKSEIFDDQFSVERPDGSNFTLKIRSTKLEDSAMYFCASPFPGQTIEAFFGQGTRLTVV.

This clone was counted between two and nine times. V gene TRBV4-2 combines with J gene TRBJ2-7, with 7 bases lining up with TRBD1. Germline V gene lookup returns CDR1 LGHNA and CDR2 YNFKEQ. The CDR3 runs to 15 residues. Trimming at V came to 0 bases and at J to 6 bases, leaving 8 bases not matched to a gene. CDR3 residues: CASSQDPPGQSEQYF. In DNA form, the CDR3 reads TGTGCCAGCAGCCAAGATCCCCCGGGACAGAGCGAGCAGTACTTC.

In its sample, this clone was seen a few times. The chain joins TRBV19 to TRBJ1-2; a weak D match, TRBD1 (5 bases). CDR1 is LNHDA and CDR2 is SQIVND in the germline V gene (reference sequence). The CDR3 covers 16 residues. The V gene lost 0 bases and the J gene lost 0 bases, with 11 bases spanning the gap. CDR3: CASSIDAGGTNYGYTF. As DNA, the CDR3 is TGTGCCAGTAGTATAGATGCGGGGGGAACTAACTATGGCTACACCTTC.

CDR3 sequence reads: CASSPLPSNHEQYF. CDR3 sequence (DNA): TGTGCCAGCTCACCACTTCCTAGCAACCACGAGCAGTACTTC. The chain carries TRBV18 and TRBJ2-7, with D tentatively TRBD2 (5 bases). This CDR3 contains 14 residues. V shed 1 base and J shed 5 bases, with 12 bases lying between them. The germline gives CDR1 KGHSH, CDR2 LQKENI.

In DNA, the CDR3 is TGTGCCAGCAGCCGAGGACAGGGCGGTGGCAATCAGCCCCAGCATTTT. Translated, it gives CASSRGQGGGNQPQHF. This chain uses TRBV5-6 with TRBJ1-5; 8 bases agree with TRBD1. The CDR3 has 16 amino acids. Trimming cost V 4 bases and J 2 bases; bases outside gene matches: 8. Germline CDR1 is SGHDT and CDR2 is YYEEEE.

The V gene is TRBV7-7, the J gene TRBJ2-5; 14 nucleotides line up with TRBD2. J lost 1 base, V lost 5 bases, and 6 bases had no gene match. The CDR3 consists of 17 residues. Germline V CDR1 and CDR2: SSHAT, FNYEAQ (reference sequence). CDR3 DNA sequence: TGTGCCAGCAGCCGTGGACTAGCGGGGGGCTTCCAAGAGACCCAGTACTTC. Translating it yields CASSRGLAGGFQETQYF.

The V and J genes are TRBV6-1 and TRBJ1-4; the D gene is possibly TRBD1 (5 bases). V lost 8 bases and J 4 bases, leaving 11 bases between the germline ends. CDR1 is MNHNS and CDR2 is SASEGT in the germline V gene. The CDR3 has 13 residues. CDR3 region: CASFADINEKLFF. The CDR3, as DNA: TGTGCCAGCTTCGCGGACATTAATGAAAAACTGTTTTTT.

This clone was counted between two and nine times. The chain couples TRBV9 to TRBJ2-1; TRBD2 matches 12 bases. J lost 4 bases, V lost 0 bases, and 8 bases had no gene match. This CDR3 has 18 amino acids. Germline values: CDR1 SGDLS, CDR2 YYNGEE. The CDR3 bases are TGTGCCAGCAGCGTAGAGGCTAGCGGGGGGGCCGCGTACAATGAGCAGTTCTTC. This encodes CASSVEASGGAAYNEQFF.

This rearrangement joins TRBV5-1 to TRBJ2-5; 7 nucleotides align to TRBD1. J was trimmed by 4 bases and V by 0 bases; bases with no gene match: 3. CDR3 size: 14 residues. Germline V gene sequence: CDR1 SGHRS, CDR2 YFSETQ. The CDR3 sequence is CASSLAGTAETQYF. The CDR3 nucleotides read TGCGCCAGCAGCTTGGCGGGGACAGCAGAGACCCAGTACTTC.